This T cell receptor beta chain was recorded in a study of post-analysis software for immune sequencing data. Study-wide findings and caveats: Patients had higher frequencies than controls of four to six TRBV segments, including TRBV5-6, TRBV5-1 and TRBV20-1.

The sample holds one count of this clonotype. What it binds is not known. This CDR3 comprises 16 residues. CDR1 SQVTM and CDR2 ANQGSEA come from the germline V gene. The V end was cut by 4 bases, the J end by 3 bases, with 20 bases between. The authors incorporated unique molecular identifiers into the TCR beta cDNA libraries. TCRdb itself ran the PCR reads through MiXCR, one entry per CDR3 protein. The table has roughly 580,000 distinct CDR3 sequences, roughly 47% seen once. V is TRBV29-1 and J is TRBJ2-3; perhaps D is TRBD1 or TRBD2 (5 bases each). The sequencing input was blood. This receptor was identified in a girl aged 5 to 17 with multiple sclerosis. The CDR3, as DNA: TGCAGCGTTGCCGCCGAGTTGGGGGTTGGGACAGATACGCAGTATTTT. This codes for CSVAAELGVGTDTQYF.